The present T cell receptor beta chain was sequenced within a study of cytomegalovirus exposure and HLA in healthy donors. Primers included in the PCR were 60 Vbeta and 13 Jbeta primers. Sequenced by immunoSEQ multiplex PCR; TCRdb stores in-frame clones only, minus some. The sample lists around 120,000 clones, roughly 14% occurring once. The length of the CDR3 is 15 residues. V was pared by 3 bases and J by 7 bases, with 13 bases between. Per germline, CDR1 MGHRA and CDR2 YSYEKL. On this clone: Antigen unknown.

Study-wide results and limits: Most subjects' HLA-A and HLA-B alleles were reportedly predicted from TCR beta sequences. Earlier analysis yielded a pattern in which most TCR beta V segments were productive about 90% or about 30% of the time.

The sequence came from a woman younger than 30 in good health and CMV-seronegative. The sample comprised PBMCs. V gene TRBV4-1 combines with J gene TRBJ1-6; unclear D gene. Written as DNA, the CDR3 is TGCGCCAGCAGCCAGGCCGGAGTGAGCAATTCACCCCTCCACTTT. It codes for CASSQAGVSNSPLHF.